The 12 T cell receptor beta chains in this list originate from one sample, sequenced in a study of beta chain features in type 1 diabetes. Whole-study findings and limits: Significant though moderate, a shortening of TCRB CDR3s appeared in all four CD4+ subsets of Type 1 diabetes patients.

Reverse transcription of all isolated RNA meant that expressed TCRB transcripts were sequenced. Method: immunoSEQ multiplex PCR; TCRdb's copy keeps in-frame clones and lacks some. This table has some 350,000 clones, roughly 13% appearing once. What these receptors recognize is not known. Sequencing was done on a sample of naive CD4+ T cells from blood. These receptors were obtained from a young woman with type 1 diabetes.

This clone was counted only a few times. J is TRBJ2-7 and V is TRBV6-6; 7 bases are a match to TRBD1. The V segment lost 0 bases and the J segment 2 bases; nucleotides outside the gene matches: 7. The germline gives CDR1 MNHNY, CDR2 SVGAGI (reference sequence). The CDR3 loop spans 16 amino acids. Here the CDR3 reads CASSYSRAGGPYEQYF. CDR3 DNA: TGTGCCAGCAGTTACTCGCGGGCAGGGGGACCCTACGAGCAGTACTTC.

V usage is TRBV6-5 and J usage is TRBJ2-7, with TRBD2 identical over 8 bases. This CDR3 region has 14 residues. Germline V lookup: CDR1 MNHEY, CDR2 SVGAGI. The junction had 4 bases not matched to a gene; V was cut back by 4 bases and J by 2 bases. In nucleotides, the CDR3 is TGTGCCAGCAGTTCCGCGGGAGGACCCTACGAGCAGTACTTC. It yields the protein CASSSAGGPYEQYF.

The CDR3 sequence: CASRLAGPTTDTQYF. The CDR3 DNA is TGTGCCAGCAGACTAGCGGGACCGACCACAGATACGCAGTATTTT. The chain combines TRBV27 with TRBJ2-3, with 10 bases that match TRBD2. The CDR3 has 15 amino acids. The germline V gene encodes CDR1 MNHEY and CDR2 SMNVEV (reference sequence). The V and J ends lost 6 bases and 2 bases, in that order; junction bases with no gene match: 5.

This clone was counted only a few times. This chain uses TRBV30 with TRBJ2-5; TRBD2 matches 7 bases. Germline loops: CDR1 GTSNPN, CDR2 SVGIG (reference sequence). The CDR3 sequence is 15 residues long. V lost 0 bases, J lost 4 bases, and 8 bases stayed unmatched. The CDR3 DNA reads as TGTGCCTGGAGTGTAATGGGAGGGCCCTCAGAGACCCAGTACTTC. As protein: CAWSVMGGPSETQYF.

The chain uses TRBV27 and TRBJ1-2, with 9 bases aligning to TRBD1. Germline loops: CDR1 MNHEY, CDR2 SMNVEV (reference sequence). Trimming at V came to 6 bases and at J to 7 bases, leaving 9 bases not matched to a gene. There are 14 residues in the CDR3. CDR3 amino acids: CASRGTGLLGGYTF. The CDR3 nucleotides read TGTGCCAGCAGGGGGACAGGGTTACTCGGTGGCTACACCTTC.

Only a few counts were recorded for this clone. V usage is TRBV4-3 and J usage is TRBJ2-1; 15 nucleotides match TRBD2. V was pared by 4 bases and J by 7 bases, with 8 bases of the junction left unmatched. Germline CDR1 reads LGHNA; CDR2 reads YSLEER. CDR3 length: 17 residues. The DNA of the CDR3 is TGCGCCAGCAGCCTCGAGCCCGGGACTAGCGGGAGGAATGAGCAGTTCTTC. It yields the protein CASSLEPGTSGRNEQFF.

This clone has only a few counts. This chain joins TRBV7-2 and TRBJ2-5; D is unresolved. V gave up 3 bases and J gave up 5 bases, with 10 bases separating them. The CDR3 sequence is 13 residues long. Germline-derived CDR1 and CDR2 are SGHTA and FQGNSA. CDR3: CASSFSFRETQYF. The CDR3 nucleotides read TGTGCCAGCAGCTTTTCGTTCCGTGAGACCCAGTACTTC.

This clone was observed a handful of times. The CDR3 nucleotides are TGTGCCAGCAGCTTAATCGACTTTGGAAGGTACGAGCAGTACTTC. It encodes CASSLIDFGRYEQYF. J is TRBJ2-7 and V is TRBV7-2; unclear D gene. The CDR3 extends over 15 amino acids. V lost 2 bases and J 4 bases, leaving 15 bases between the germline ends. Germline CDR1 is SGHTA and CDR2 is FQGNSA.

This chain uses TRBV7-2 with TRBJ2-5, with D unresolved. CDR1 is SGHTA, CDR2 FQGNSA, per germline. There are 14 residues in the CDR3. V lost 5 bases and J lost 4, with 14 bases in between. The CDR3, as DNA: TGTGCCAGCAGCGCAGCCCGGGTTAGAGAGACCCAGTACTTC. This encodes CASSAARVRETQYF.

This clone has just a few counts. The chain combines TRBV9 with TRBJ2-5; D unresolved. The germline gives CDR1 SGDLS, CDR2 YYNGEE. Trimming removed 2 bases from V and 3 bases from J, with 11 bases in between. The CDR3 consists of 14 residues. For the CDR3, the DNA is TGTGCCAGCAGCGTTCAAGGAGCCAAAGAGACCCAGTACTTC. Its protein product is CASSVQGAKETQYF.

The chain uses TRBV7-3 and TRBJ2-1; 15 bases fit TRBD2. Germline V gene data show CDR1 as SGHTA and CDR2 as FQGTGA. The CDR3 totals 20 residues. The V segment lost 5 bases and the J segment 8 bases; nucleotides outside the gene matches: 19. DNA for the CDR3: TGTGCCAGCAGCGATAACCCGGGACTAGCGGGAGGAACGGGGGGGGATGAGCAGTTCTTC. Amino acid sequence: CASSDNPGLAGGTGGDEQFF.

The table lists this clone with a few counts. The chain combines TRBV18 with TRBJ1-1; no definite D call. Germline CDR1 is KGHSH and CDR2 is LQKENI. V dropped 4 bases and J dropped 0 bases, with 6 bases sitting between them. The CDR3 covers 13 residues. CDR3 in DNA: TGTGCCAGCTCACTGGGCATGAACACTGAAGCTTTCTTT. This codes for CASSLGMNTEAFF.